This T cell receptor (beta chain) was captured by sequencing in a study of breast tumors, draining lymph nodes, adjacent tissues. Study-wide results and caveats: Tumor repertoires ranked between lymph nodes and nontumor tissue in diversity, with V and J gene preferences. The data were judged consistent with most tumor T cells coming from lymph node and expanding in tumor.

This clonotype was recorded at least ten times. Its antigen remains unknown. Germline values: CDR1 MNHEY, CDR2 SVGAGI. The length of the CDR3 is 13 residues. V gave up 1 base and J gave up 7 bases, with 8 bases separating them. TCRdb called the multiplex PCR reads again in MiXCR, with one record for every CDR3 protein. Among around 66,000 distinct CDR3 sequences listed, 40% to 55% were seen once. The chain joins TRBV6-5 to TRBJ2-1; D gene unclear. The sequenced material came from breast tumor tissue. The TCR was taken from a female donor with breast cancer. Some clones in this sample may be carry-over from other donors' samples. CDR3 protein: CASSYLGGNEQFF. CDR3 sequence (DNA): TGTGCCAGCAGTTACTTGGGTGGGAATGAGCAGTTCTTC.